This T cell receptor (beta chain) came from a study of cytomegalovirus exposure and HLA in healthy donors. The study, taken as a whole, reports: A later analysis showed TCR association rates differing by HLA locus, peaking at DRB1 and lowest at HLA-C. Prediction of most subjects' HLA-A and HLA-B alleles by TCR beta sequences was reportedly accurate.

For this clone: The antigen is unknown.

Primers included in the PCR were 60 Vbeta and 13 Jbeta primers. Profiling relied on immunoSEQ multiplex PCR, and the TCRdb table lists in-frame clones only, not all of them. The table includes about 110,000 clones, roughly 82% detected once. Donors were ostensibly healthy at sampling, although undocumented immune exposures were probable. CDR1 SGDLS and CDR2 YYNGEE come from the germline V gene. V lost 4 bases to trimming and J lost 2 bases; unmatched junction nucleotides: 3. The CDR3 has 13 residues. The genes are TRBV9 and TRBJ2-7; TRBD2 agrees at 7 bases. The material sequenced was PBMCs. The receptor comes from a man aged 45-65 years in good health and CMV-seronegative. The CDR3 spells CASSRAGAYEQYF. DNA of the CDR3: TGTGCCAGCAGCCGGGCGGGGGCCTACGAGCAGTACTTC.